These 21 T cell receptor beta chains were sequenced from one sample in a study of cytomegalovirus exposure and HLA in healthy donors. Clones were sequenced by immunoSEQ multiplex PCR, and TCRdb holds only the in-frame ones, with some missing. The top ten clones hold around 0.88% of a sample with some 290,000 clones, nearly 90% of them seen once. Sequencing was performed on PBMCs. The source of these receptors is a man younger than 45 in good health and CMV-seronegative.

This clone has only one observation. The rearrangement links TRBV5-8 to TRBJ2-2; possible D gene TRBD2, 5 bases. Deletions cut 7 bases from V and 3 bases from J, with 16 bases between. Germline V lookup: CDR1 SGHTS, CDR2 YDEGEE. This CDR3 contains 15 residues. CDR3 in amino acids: CASHTGRRYTGELFF. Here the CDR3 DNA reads TGTGCCAGCCATACTGGACGGAGGTACACCGGGGAGCTGTTTTTT.

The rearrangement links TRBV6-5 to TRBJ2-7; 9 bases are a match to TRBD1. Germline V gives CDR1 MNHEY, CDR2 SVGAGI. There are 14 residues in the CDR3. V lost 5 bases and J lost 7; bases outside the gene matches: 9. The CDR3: CASSEQGATGEQYF. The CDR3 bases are TGTGCCAGCAGTGAACAGGGGGCAACGGGTGAGCAGTACTTC.

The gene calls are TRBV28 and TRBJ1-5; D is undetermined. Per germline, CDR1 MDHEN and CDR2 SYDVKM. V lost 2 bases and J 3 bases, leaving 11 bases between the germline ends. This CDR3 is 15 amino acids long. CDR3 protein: CASSLGTDYNQPQHF. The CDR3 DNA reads TGTGCCAGCAGTTTAGGTACAGACTACAATCAGCCCCAGCATTTT.

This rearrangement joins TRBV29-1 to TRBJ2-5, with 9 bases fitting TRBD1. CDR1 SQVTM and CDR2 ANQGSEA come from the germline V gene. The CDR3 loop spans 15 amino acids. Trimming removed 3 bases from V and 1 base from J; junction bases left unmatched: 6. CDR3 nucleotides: TGCAGCGTTGATAGGTCGACAGGGGGCCAAGAGACCCAGTACTTC. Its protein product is CSVDRSTGGQETQYF.

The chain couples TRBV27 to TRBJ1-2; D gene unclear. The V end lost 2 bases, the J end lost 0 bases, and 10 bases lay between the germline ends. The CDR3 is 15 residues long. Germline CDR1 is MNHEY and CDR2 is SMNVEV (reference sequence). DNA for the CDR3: TGTGCCAGCAGTTTAATCGGGGATCCTAACTATGGCTACACCTTC. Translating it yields CASSLIGDPNYGYTF.

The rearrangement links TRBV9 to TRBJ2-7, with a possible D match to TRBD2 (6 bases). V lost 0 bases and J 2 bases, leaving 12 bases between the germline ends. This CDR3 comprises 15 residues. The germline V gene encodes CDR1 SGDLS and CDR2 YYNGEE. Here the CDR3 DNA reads TGTGCCAGCAGCGTAGGGTCGGGAGTGCCCTACGAGCAGTACTTC. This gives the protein CASSVGSGVPYEQYF. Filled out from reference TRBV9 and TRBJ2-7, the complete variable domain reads DSGVTQTPKHLITATGQRVTLRCSPRSGDLSVYWYQQSLDQGLQFLIQYYNGEERAKGNILERFSAQQFPDLHSELNLSSLELGDSALYFCASSVGSGVPYEQYFGPGTRLTVT.

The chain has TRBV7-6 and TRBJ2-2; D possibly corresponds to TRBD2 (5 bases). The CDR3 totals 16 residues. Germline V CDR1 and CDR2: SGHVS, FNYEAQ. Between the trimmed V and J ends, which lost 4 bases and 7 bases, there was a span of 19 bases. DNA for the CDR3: TGTGCCAGCAGCTACCGGACTCCAGGAGTTGGCGGGGAGCTGTTTTTT. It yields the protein CASSYRTPGVGGELFF.

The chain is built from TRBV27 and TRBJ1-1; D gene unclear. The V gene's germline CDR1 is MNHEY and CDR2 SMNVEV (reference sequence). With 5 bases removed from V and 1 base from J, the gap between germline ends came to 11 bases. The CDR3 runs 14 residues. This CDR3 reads CASSRLEQNTEAFF. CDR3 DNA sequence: TGTGCCAGCAGTCGGTTGGAGCAGAACACTGAAGCTTTCTTT.

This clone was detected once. CDR3 coding DNA: TGTGCCAGCAGTTTCCAGACTAGCTGGTCCCAGTACTTC. Translated, it gives CASSFQTSWSQYF. This chain uses TRBV6-7 with TRBJ2-5, with 7 bases identical to TRBD2. TRBV6-7 is marked as an open reading frame, function uncertain. The CDR3 covers 13 residues. The V gene end was trimmed by 4 bases and the J gene end by 9 bases; junction bases not matched to a gene: 8.

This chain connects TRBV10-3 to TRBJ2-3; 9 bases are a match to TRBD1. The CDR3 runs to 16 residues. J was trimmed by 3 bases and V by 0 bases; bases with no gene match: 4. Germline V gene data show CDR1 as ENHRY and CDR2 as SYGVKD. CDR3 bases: TGTGCCATCAGTGAGTCGATGGGGACAGGGACAGATACGCAGTATTTT. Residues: CAISESMGTGTDTQYF.

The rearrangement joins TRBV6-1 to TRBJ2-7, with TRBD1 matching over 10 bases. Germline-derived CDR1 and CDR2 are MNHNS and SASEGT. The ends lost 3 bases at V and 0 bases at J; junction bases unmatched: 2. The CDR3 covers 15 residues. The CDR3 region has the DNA TGTGCCAGCAGTGAGGGACAGGGGAGCTCCTACGAGCAGTACTTC. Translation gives CASSEGQGSSYEQYF.

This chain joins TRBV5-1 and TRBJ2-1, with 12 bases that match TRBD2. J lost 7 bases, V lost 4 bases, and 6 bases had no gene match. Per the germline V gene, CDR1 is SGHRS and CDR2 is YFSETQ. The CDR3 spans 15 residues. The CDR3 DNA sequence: TGCGCCAGCAGCCAACTAGCGGGGGGAGGGAATGAGCAGTTCTTC. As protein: CASSQLAGGGNEQFF.

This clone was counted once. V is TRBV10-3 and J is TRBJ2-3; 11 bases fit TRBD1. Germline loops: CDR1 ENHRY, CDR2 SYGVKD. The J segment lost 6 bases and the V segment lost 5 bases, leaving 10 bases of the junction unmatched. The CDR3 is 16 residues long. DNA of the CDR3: TGTGCCATCAGTTCACCGGGACAGGGGGTTTTTGATACGCAGTATTTT. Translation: CAISSPGQGVFDTQYF.

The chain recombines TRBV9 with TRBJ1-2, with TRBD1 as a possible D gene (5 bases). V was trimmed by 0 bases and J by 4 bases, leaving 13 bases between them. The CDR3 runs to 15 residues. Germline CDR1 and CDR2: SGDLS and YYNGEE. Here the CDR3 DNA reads TGTGCCAGCAGCGTAGATCACCAGGGTGGCTATGGCTACACCTTC. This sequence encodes CASSVDHQGGYGYTF. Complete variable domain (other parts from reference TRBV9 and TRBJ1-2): DSGVTQTPKHLITATGQRVTLRCSPRSGDLSVYWYQQSLDQGLQFLIQYYNGEERAKGNILERFSAQQFPDLHSELNLSSLELGDSALYFCASSVDHQGGYGYTFGSGTRLTVV.

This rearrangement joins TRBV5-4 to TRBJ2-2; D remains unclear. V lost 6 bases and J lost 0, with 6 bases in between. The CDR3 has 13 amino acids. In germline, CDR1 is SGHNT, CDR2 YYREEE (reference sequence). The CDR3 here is CASTRTNTGELFF. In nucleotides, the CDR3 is TGTGCCAGCACCAGAACGAACACCGGGGAGCTGTTTTTT.

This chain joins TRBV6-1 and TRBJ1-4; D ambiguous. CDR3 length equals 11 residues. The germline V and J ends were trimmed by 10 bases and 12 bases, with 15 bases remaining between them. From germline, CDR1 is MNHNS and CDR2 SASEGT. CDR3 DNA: TGTGCCACCTTCTACCTCCAAGAACTGTTTTTT. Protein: CATFYLQELFF.

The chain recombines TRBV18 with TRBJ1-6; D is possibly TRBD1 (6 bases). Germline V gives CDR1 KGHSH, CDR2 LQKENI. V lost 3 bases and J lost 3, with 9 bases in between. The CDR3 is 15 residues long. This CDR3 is CASSPRTDYNSPLHF. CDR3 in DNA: TGTGCCAGCTCACCCCGGACAGACTATAATTCACCCCTCCACTTT.

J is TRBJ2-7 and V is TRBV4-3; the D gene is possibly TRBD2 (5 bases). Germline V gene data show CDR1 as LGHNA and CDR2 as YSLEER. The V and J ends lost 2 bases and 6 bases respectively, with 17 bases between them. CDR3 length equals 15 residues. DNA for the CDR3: TGCGCCAGCAGCCAACTGGACGGGAATCCTTCCGAGCAGTACTTC. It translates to CASSQLDGNPSEQYF.

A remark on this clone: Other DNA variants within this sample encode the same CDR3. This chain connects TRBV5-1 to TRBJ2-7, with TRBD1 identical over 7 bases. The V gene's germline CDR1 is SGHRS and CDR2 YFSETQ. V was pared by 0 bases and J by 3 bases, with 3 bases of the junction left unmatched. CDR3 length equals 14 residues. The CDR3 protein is CASSLAGDSYEQYF. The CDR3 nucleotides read TGCGCCAGCAGCTTGGCCGGGGACAGCTACGAGCAGTACTTC.

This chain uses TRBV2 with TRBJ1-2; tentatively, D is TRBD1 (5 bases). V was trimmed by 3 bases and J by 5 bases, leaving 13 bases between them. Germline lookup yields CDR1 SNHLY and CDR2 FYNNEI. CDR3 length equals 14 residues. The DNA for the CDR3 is TGTGCCAGCAGTGAGATGCAGGGCCCGTATGGCTACACCTTC. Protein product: CASSEMQGPYGYTF. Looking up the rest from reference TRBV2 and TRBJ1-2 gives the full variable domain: EPEVTQTPSHQVTQMGQEVILRCVPISNHLYFYWYRQILGQKVEFLVSFYNNEISEKSEIFDDQFSVERPDGSNFTLKIRSTKLEDSAMYFCASSEMQGPYGYTFGSGTRLTVV.

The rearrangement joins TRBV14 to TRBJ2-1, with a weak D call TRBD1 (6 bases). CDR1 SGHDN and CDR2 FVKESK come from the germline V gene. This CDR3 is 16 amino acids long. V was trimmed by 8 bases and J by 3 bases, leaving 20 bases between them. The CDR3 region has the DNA TGTGCCAGCGCATGGGGGCCGGCCCTCAACTACAATGAGCAGTTCTTC. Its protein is CASAWGPALNYNEQFF.